The entry below describes one T cell receptor (beta chain). Its specificity is not known. For the second PCR, which ran for roughly 6 to 11 cycles, a sample-barcoded 5' primer and a J-beta primer mix were used. Every cDNA molecule bore a tag from a template-switch adaptor containing 12 random nucleotides. Each CDR3 protein is one row after TCRdb ran MiXCR on the 5' RACE reads. The table records roughly 1,800,000 distinct CDR3 sequences, roughly 50% of them present only once. The germline V gene has CDR1 DFQATT and CDR2 SNEGSKA (reference sequence). This CDR3 is built from 20 residues. The J segment lost 3 bases and the V segment lost 2 bases, leaving 17 bases of the junction unmatched. The data are from a study of blood T cells in healthy people across ages. Points from the study as a whole: Higher naive T cell percentage went strongly together with higher TCR beta diversity.

V gene TRBV20-1 combines with J gene TRBJ2-7; 15 bases fit TRBD2. The receptor comes from a woman in her thirties or forties in good health. Sequencing was performed on blood. CDR3 in amino acids: CSARPLDSGTSGGILYEQYF. CDR3 nucleotide sequence: TGCAGTGCTAGACCCTTAGACAGTGGGACTAGCGGGGGGATACTCTACGAGCAGTACTTC.